This T cell receptor beta chain was recorded in a study of identical twins. Study-wide findings and caveats: With beta out-of-frame sequences, excess sharing by twins was weaker. Reduced insertions were recorded for abundant cord blood beta clonotypes, with no such pattern in memory repertoires.

TCRdb called the 5' RACE reads again in MiXCR, with one record for every CDR3 protein. The repertoire holds more than 600,000 distinct CDR3 sequences, with about 20% as singletons. Concerning this clonotype: Its antigen is currently unknown.

The data also belong to a second study, concerning T cells expressing NK-cell markers. As that report states: Out of eight donors sequenced, seven tested HCMV-seropositive and the remaining one seronegative. Five or six of the donors carried dominant NKG2C+ clonotypes that took up about 1.0-7.0% of their CD8+ T cells.

The receptor was isolated from a woman aged 18-30 years in good health. The material sequenced was PBMCs.

The CDR3 DNA sequence: TGTGCCAGCAGCGTAGAGGCAGGCTCGAGCTCCTACGAGCAGTACTTC. Protein: CASSVEAGSSSYEQYF. V usage is TRBV9 and J usage is TRBJ2-7; D is undetermined. CDR1 is SGDLS and CDR2 is YYNGEE in the germline V gene. This CDR3 spans 16 amino acids. Trimming removed 0 bases at V and 0 bases at J, with 13 bases between. The full variable domain, rest sourced from reference TRBV9 and TRBJ2-7, is DSGVTQTPKHLITATGQRVTLRCSPRSGDLSVYWYQQSLDQGLQFLIQYYNGEERAKGNILERFSAQQFPDLHSELNLSSLELGDSALYFCASSVEAGSSSYEQYFGPGTRLTVT.